The next 26 T cell receptor beta chains were all read from a single sample in a study of cytomegalovirus exposure and HLA in healthy donors. PCR involved 60 Vbeta and 13 Jbeta primers. The method was immunoSEQ multiplex PCR; TCRdb's version includes in-frame clones alone and lacks a portion of them. The data show tens of thousands of clones, over 60% seen once. Sequenced: PBMCs. The receptors come from a woman between 45 and 65 years old in good health and CMV-seropositive.

The V call is TRBV14, the J call TRBJ2-3; 7 bases agree with TRBD1. The CDR3 loop spans 16 amino acids. CDR1 SGHDN and CDR2 FVKESK come from the germline V gene. J gave up 4 bases and V 3 bases, and 10 bases lay outside the gene matches. CDR3 in amino acids: CASSQRQGIVADTQYF. The CDR3 DNA reads TGTGCCAGCAGCCAGCGACAGGGTATAGTTGCAGATACGCAGTATTTT.

The chain links TRBV9 to TRBJ2-3; 9 bases line up with TRBD2. Looked up from germline, CDR1 is SGDLS and CDR2 is YYNGEE. This CDR3 contains 15 residues. With 4 bases clipped from V and 2 bases from J, the junction kept 5 bases outside the gene matches. The CDR3: CASSFSGGLTDTQYF. DNA of the CDR3: TGTGCCAGCAGCTTTAGCGGGGGACTCACAGATACGCAGTATTTT. Full variable domain (remainder filled in from reference TRBV9 and TRBJ2-3): DSGVTQTPKHLITATGQRVTLRCSPRSGDLSVYWYQQSLDQGLQFLIQYYNGEERAKGNILERFSAQQFPDLHSELNLSSLELGDSALYFCASSFSGGLTDTQYFGPGTRLTVL.

The V call is TRBV7-2, the J call TRBJ2-7; TRBD1 matches at 7 bases. The germline V gene has CDR1 SGHTA and CDR2 FQGNSA. Trimming at V came to 5 bases and at J to 3 bases, leaving 10 bases not matched to a gene. CDR3 size: 15 residues. In nucleotides, the CDR3 is TGTGCCAGCAGCCTGAGGACAGGCCTAGACTACGAGCAGTACTTC. Protein product: CASSLRTGLDYEQYF.

The gene calls are TRBV11-2 and TRBJ2-7, with D hard to call. Germline CDR1 reads SGHAT; CDR2 reads FQNNGV. V was trimmed by 1 base and J by 3 bases, leaving 10 bases between them. This CDR3 spans 14 amino acids. In nucleotides, the CDR3 is TGTGCCAGCAGCTTAGGAGGTGGGTACTACGAGCAGTACTTC. Its protein is CASSLGGGYYEQYF.

The rearrangement uses TRBV5-1 and TRBJ2-7, with D uncertain. There are 14 residues in the CDR3. CDR1 and CDR2 (germline): SGHRS, YFSETQ. V was clipped by 0 bases and J by 0 bases, with 7 bases between them. The chain's CDR3 is CASSLASSSYEQYF. CDR3 coding DNA: TGCGCCAGCAGCTTGGCTAGTAGCTCCTACGAGCAGTACTTC.

The chain recombines TRBV2 with TRBJ1-1, with no clear D. The V gene lost 8 bases and the J gene lost 1 base, with 11 bases spanning the gap. CDR1 SNHLY and CDR2 FYNNEI come from the germline V gene. The CDR3 extends over 13 amino acids. CDR3: CASGREANTEAFF. In nucleotides, the CDR3 is TGTGCCAGCGGCCGGGAGGCGAACACTGAAGCTTTCTTT. The full variable domain, completed using reference TRBV2 and TRBJ1-1, is EPEVTQTPSHQVTQMGQEVILRCVPISNHLYFYWYRQILGQKVEFLVSFYNNEISEKSEIFDDQFSVERPDGSNFTLKIRSTKLEDSAMYFCASGREANTEAFFGQGTRLTVV.

CDR3 sequence reads: CASSIDGFQPQHF. DNA for the CDR3: TGTGCCAGTAGTATAGACGGGTTTCAGCCCCAGCATTTT. This sequence joins TRBV19 and TRBJ1-5; D gene uncertain. The CDR3 extends over 13 amino acids. The V end lost 0 bases, the J end lost 6 bases, and 6 bases lay between the germline ends. The germline V gene encodes CDR1 LNHDA and CDR2 SQIVND (reference sequence). Variable domain in full (rest from reference TRBV19 and TRBJ1-5): DGGITQSPKYLFRKEGQNVTLSCEQNLNHDAMYWYRQDPGQGLRLIYYSQIVNDFQKGDIAEGYSVSREKKESFPLTVTSAQKNPTAFYLCASSIDGFQPQHFGDGTRLSIL.

This clone was observed a few times. The CDR3 sequence is CASSYREGSPLHF. The DNA for the CDR3 is TGTGCCAGCAGTTACCGGGAAGGGTCACCCCTCCACTTT. This chain uses TRBV6-5 with TRBJ1-6, with unresolved D. Per the germline V gene, CDR1 is MNHEY and CDR2 is SVGAGI. The CDR3 totals 13 residues. The V end was cut by 2 bases, the J end by 10 bases, with 9 bases between.

The sample holds a few counts of this clone. V gene TRBV18 combines with J gene TRBJ1-1; TRBD1 is a possible D gene (6 bases). V was clipped by 0 bases and J by 4 bases, with 12 bases between them. Germline V gives CDR1 KGHSH, CDR2 LQKENI. The CDR3 is 15 residues long. DNA of the CDR3: TGTGCCAGCTCACCACCACAGGGAGGGGGCACTGAAGCTTTCTTT. Translation: CASSPPQGGGTEAFF.

This chain joins TRBV6-1 and TRBJ2-1, with 8 bases fitting TRBD1. The V segment lost 8 bases and the J segment 6 bases; nucleotides outside the gene matches: 12. The CDR3 spans 15 residues. CDR1 and CDR2 (germline): MNHNS, SASEGT. This CDR3 is CASGPRQGIFNEQFF. The CDR3 DNA reads as TGTGCCAGCGGACCCCGACAGGGGATTTTCAATGAGCAGTTCTTC.

This clone was recorded once. This chain connects TRBV28 to TRBJ1-1; 10 nucleotides agree with TRBD1. Per the germline V gene, CDR1 is MDHEN and CDR2 is SYDVKM. The V gene end was trimmed by 5 bases and the J gene end by 7 bases; junction bases not matched to a gene: 7. The CDR3 extends over 14 amino acids. The DNA for the CDR3 is TGTGCCAGCAGTCCCCGACAGGGGGCGTATGAAGCTTTCTTT. Protein product: CASSPRQGAYEAFF.

The CDR3 sequence: CAWSVGQANYGYTF. The CDR3 DNA is TGTGCCTGGAGTGTTGGGCAAGCTAACTATGGCTACACCTTC. This chain uses TRBV30 with TRBJ1-2; D unclear. V lost 0 bases to trimming and J lost 0 bases, with 8 bases between them. The CDR3 is 14 residues long. The germline gives CDR1 GTSNPN, CDR2 SVGIG (reference sequence).

The gene calls are TRBV7-8 and TRBJ1-6; D is unresolved. The V and J ends lost 7 bases and 1 base respectively, with 17 bases between them. The CDR3 covers 17 residues. CDR1 and CDR2 from the germline V gene are SGHVS and FQNEAQ. This CDR3 reads CASTSREGESYNSPLHF. DNA of the CDR3: TGTGCCAGCACCTCCAGAGAGGGAGAATCCTATAATTCACCCCTCCACTTT.

In this sample, this clone turned up a few times. This sequence joins TRBV5-6 and TRBJ1-4; tentatively, D is TRBD1 (6 bases). With 2 bases removed from V and 6 bases from J, the gap between germline ends came to 11 bases. Germline CDR1 reads SGHDT; CDR2 reads YYEEEE. The length of the CDR3 is 14 residues. CDR3 protein: CASSFGRGYEKLFF. For the CDR3, the DNA is TGTGCCAGCAGCTTCGGCAGGGGATATGAAAAACTGTTTTTT.

This chain connects TRBV7-3 to TRBJ2-1; 7 nucleotides align to TRBD1. The CDR3 length is 13 residues. Germline V gives CDR1 SGHTA, CDR2 FQGTGA. Trimming at V came to 4 bases and at J to 7 bases, leaving 4 bases not matched to a gene. Here the CDR3 reads CASSSQTGNEQFF. As DNA, the CDR3 is TGTGCCAGCAGCTCTCAGACAGGGAATGAGCAGTTCTTC.

About this clone itself: One end of the junction varies from germline; a read error may be responsible. Other DNA sequences of this sample code for an identical CDR3. This sequence joins TRBV6-5 and TRBJ1-6; tentative D call: TRBD1 (5 bases). CDR3 size: 15 residues. The germline V gene encodes CDR1 MNHEY and CDR2 SVGAGI. The CDR3 nucleotides are TGTGCCAGCAGTTACTCGCAGGGCTTTAATTCCCCCCTCCACTTT. This gives the protein CASSYSQGFNSPLHF.

This chain links TRBV5-4 with TRBJ1-2; D gene ambiguous. Germline V lookup: CDR1 SGHNT, CDR2 YYREEE (reference sequence). This CDR3 has 14 residues. V was pared by 0 bases and J by 9 bases, with 15 bases between. As DNA, the CDR3 is TGTGCCAGCAGCTTGGGGCCCGCCGGGAGGCGCTACACCTTC. This gives the protein CASSLGPAGRRYTF.

This rearrangement joins TRBV13 to TRBJ2-2; no definite D call. V lost 5 bases, J lost 6 bases, and 13 bases lay in between. Germline V gene sequence: CDR1 PRHDT, CDR2 FYEKMQ (reference sequence). This CDR3 has 14 residues. CDR3 residues: CASSPVSPAGELFF. CDR3 coding DNA: TGTGCCAGCAGCCCCGTTAGCCCCGCCGGGGAGCTGTTTTTT. The complete variable domain, with remaining parts taken from reference TRBV13 and TRBJ2-2, reads AAGVIQSPRHLIKEKRETATLKCYPIPRHDTVYWYQQGPGQDPQFLISFYEKMQSDKGSIPDRFSAQQFSDYHSELNMSSLELGDSALYFCASSPVSPAGELFFGEGSRLTVL.

The rearrangement uses TRBV4-1 and TRBJ2-3; perhaps TRBD2 as D (5 bases). This CDR3 spans 15 amino acids. The germline V gene encodes CDR1 MGHRA and CDR2 YSYEKL. With 1 base removed from V and 1 base from J, the gap between germline ends came to 9 bases. This CDR3 reads CASSQVDGGTDTQYF. CDR3 coding DNA: TGCGCCAGCAGCCAAGTTGACGGGGGCACAGATACGCAGTATTTT.

This clone was picked up a small number of times. The rearrangement uses TRBV13 and TRBJ1-1; possible D gene TRBD1, 5 bases. Germline V gene data show CDR1 as PRHDT and CDR2 as FYEKMQ (reference sequence). V lost 2 bases and J lost 8, with 9 bases in between. This CDR3 is 12 amino acids long. The CDR3 is CASSLRGVEAFF. Written as DNA, the CDR3 is TGTGCCAGCAGCTTAAGGGGTGTCGAAGCTTTCTTT.

The rearrangement joins TRBV6-1 to TRBJ1-5; D gene uncertain. This CDR3 has 14 residues. From germline, CDR1 is MNHNS and CDR2 SASEGT. V was trimmed by 0 bases and J by 2 bases, leaving 5 bases between them. The CDR3, as DNA: TGTGCCAGCAGTGAAGCGACTGGCAATCAGCCCCAGCATTTT. Translated, it gives CASSEATGNQPQHF.

V and J are TRBV28 and TRBJ2-3, with D possibly matching TRBD1 (6 bases). Germline V gene sequence: CDR1 MDHEN, CDR2 SYDVKM. V shed 5 bases and J shed 0 bases, with 12 bases lying between them. CDR3 length: 15 residues. The CDR3: CASSLRGGSTDTQYF. Here the CDR3 DNA reads TGTGCCAGCAGTCTACGAGGGGGTAGCACAGATACGCAGTATTTT.

This clone was counted only a few times. This sequence joins TRBV7-6 and TRBJ1-1; 7 bases fit TRBD1. V shed 5 bases, J shed 3 bases, and the junction held 12 bases outside the gene matches. CDR3 size: 16 residues. CDR1 and CDR2 (germline): SGHVS, FNYEAQ. CDR3 region: CASSILTGRGDTEAFF. CDR3 DNA sequence: TGTGCCAGCAGCATACTGACAGGGCGCGGGGACACTGAAGCTTTCTTT.

The chain combines TRBV4-1 with TRBJ2-3, with D possibly TRBD2 on 7 matching bases. The length of the CDR3 is 16 residues. Looked up from germline, CDR1 is MGHRA and CDR2 is YSYEKL. V lost 6 bases, J lost 5 bases, and 21 bases lay in between. The CDR3 DNA is TGCGCCAGCAGACCTGATAAGGGGGGGGGCCGAGATACGCAGTATTTT. Its protein product is CASRPDKGGGRDTQYF.

The CDR3, as DNA: TGTGCCAGTACCCACATACAGGGACAAGGTTATGGCTACACCTTC. Translating gives CASTHIQGQGYGYTF. J is TRBJ1-2 and V is TRBV19; TRBD1 is a possible D gene (6 bases). Germline V gene data show CDR1 as LNHDA and CDR2 as SQIVND (reference sequence). Trimming shortened V by 7 bases and J by 5 bases, and 20 bases separated the two germline ends. The CDR3 loop spans 15 amino acids.

The chain uses TRBV6-5 and TRBJ2-1; possibly TRBD2 for D (6 bases). Trimming took off 5 bases at V and 7 bases at J, with 12 bases between the two ends. The CDR3 loop spans 13 amino acids. Germline CDR1 and CDR2: MNHEY and SVGAGI. The CDR3 protein is CASSPGTPNEQFF. The CDR3 region has the DNA TGTGCCAGCAGTCCGGGGACTCCTAATGAGCAGTTCTTC.